Shown below are 27 T cell receptor beta chains from a single sample sequenced in a study of T cell repertoires in cytomegalovirus infection. TCRdb reprocessed the reads via MiXCR and lists one record per CDR3 protein. The data show under 200,000 distinct CDR3 sequences, with more than 9% seen just once and 4.6% held by the top ten. Sequencing was performed on PBMCs. Receptors originate from a human donor in good health (CMV status not recorded). Some clones in this sample may be carry-over from other donors' samples.

This clonotype was observed at least ten times. The J gene is TRBJ2-1, the V gene TRBV14; 8 bases map to TRBD2. CDR3 length: 16 residues. Germline V lookup: CDR1 SGHDN, CDR2 FVKESK. J lost 5 bases, V lost 4 bases, and 10 bases had no gene match. The CDR3 DNA is TGTGCCAGCAGCCTAACCGGGACTAGGGGCGACAATGAGCAGTTCTTC. Translated: CASSLTGTRGDNEQFF.

This clonotype was seen ten or more times. The genes are TRBV28 and TRBJ1-5; maybe TRBD1 (5 bases). The CDR3 sequence is 14 residues long. Per the germline V gene, CDR1 is MDHEN and CDR2 is SYDVKM. The V end was cut by 8 bases, the J end by 1 base, with 12 bases between. The DNA for the CDR3 is TGTGCCAGCGTAAGGGGAGGGAGCAATCAGCCCCAGCATTTT. Protein: CASVRGGSNQPQHF.

This clonotype appeared many times. The J gene is TRBJ2-2, the V gene TRBV20-1, with 9 nucleotides matching TRBD1. The CDR3 extends over 14 amino acids. Losses at the gene ends were 1 base for V and 7 bases for J; bases not matched to a gene: 4. Per germline, CDR1 DFQATT and CDR2 SNEGSKA (reference sequence). The CDR3 DNA sequence: TGCAGTGCTAGAGGACAGGGGGATGTCGGGGAGCTGTTTTTT. Translating gives CSARGQGDVGELFF.

The chain has TRBV3-1 and TRBJ2-2, with D tentatively TRBD2 (5 bases). V shed 5 bases and J shed 7 bases, with 8 bases lying between them. The germline V gene encodes CDR1 LGHDT and CDR2 YNNKEL (reference sequence). This CDR3 contains 12 residues. The CDR3 DNA reads TGTGCCAGCAGCGTCGGAGGCGGGGAGCTGTTTTTT. It translates to CASSVGGGELFF.

This clonotype was picked up a small number of times. The chain couples TRBV29-1 to TRBJ1-2; D unclear. Germline-derived CDR1 and CDR2 are SQVTM and ANQGSEA. The ends were cut back, 6 bases at V and 6 bases at J, with 14 bases in the middle. The CDR3 has 12 amino acids. Here the CDR3 reads CSVRGNGNGYTF. The CDR3 nucleotides are TGCAGCGTAAGAGGTAATGGAAATGGCTACACCTTC.

The gene calls are TRBV15 and TRBJ2-1; TRBD1 matches at 7 bases. This CDR3 has 15 residues. V lost 5 bases and J lost 5; bases outside the gene matches: 9. Germline values: CDR1 LNHNV, CDR2 YYDKDF (reference sequence). CDR3 nucleotides: TGTGCCACCAGCGCCTGGGCAGGGGGAAACAATGAGCAGTTCTTC. Translated, it gives CATSAWAGGNNEQFF.

This clonotype was recorded many times. The CDR3 loop reads CASSLATGSWTGELFF. The DNA for the CDR3 is TGTGCCAGCAGCTTAGCCACGGGGTCGTGGACCGGGGAGCTGTTTTTT. The chain recombines TRBV7-8 with TRBJ2-2; weak D call: TRBD2 (5 bases). Germline assignment: CDR1 SGHVS and CDR2 FQNEAQ. There are 16 residues in the CDR3. With 0 bases removed from V and 5 bases from J, the gap between germline ends came to 13 bases.

Concerning this clonotype itself: Germline is not matched at one junction end, which may reflect a read error. The gene calls are TRBV29-1 and TRBJ2-2; TRBD2 is a possible D gene (6 bases). Germline-derived CDR1 and CDR2 are SQVTM and ANQGSEA. This CDR3 spans 12 amino acids. The CDR3 region has the DNA TGTATCGGGGGAGAGAACACCGGGGAGCTGTTTTTT. It codes for CIGGENTGELFF.

Notes on this clonotype: This may arise from a read error, as a much more abundant clone is one base away. CDR3 bases: TGCAGCGTTGTGTGGGGAGGGAATGAGCAGTTCTTC. Its translation: CSVVWGGNEQFF. The rearrangement uses TRBV29-1 and TRBJ2-1; 7 bases map to TRBD2. The J segment lost 7 bases and the V segment lost 4 bases, leaving 4 bases of the junction unmatched. This CDR3 has 12 residues. From germline, CDR1 is SQVTM and CDR2 ANQGSEA.

This clonotype has a count of ten or more. V gene TRBV12-3 or TRBV12-4 combines with J gene TRBJ1-1, with 8 bases matching TRBD1. The CDR3 has 16 residues. The junction had 12 bases not matched to a gene; V was cut back by 5 bases and J by 4 bases. The chain's CDR3 is CASSLGQGRGGTEAFF. CDR3 bases: TGTGCCAGCAGTCTCGGACAGGGAAGGGGGGGCACTGAAGCTTTCTTT.

This clonotype was observed at least ten times. Here the CDR3 DNA reads TGTGCCAGCAGCCAGGGACAGCTCAGATCAGATACGCAGTATTTT. Its translation is CASSQGQLRSDTQYF. V and J are TRBV7-2 and TRBJ2-3, with 7 nucleotides matching TRBD1. The germline V gene encodes CDR1 SGHTA and CDR2 FQGNSA. V lost 5 bases to trimming and J lost 4 bases; unmatched junction nucleotides: 9. The CDR3 runs to 15 residues. Looking up the rest from reference TRBV7-2 and TRBJ2-3 gives the full variable domain: GAGVSQSPSNKVTEKGKDVELRCDPISGHTALYWYRQSLGQGLEFLIYFQGNSAPDKSGLPSDRFSAERTGGSVSTLTIQRTQQEDSAVYLCASSQGQLRSDTQYFGPGTRLTVL.

This clonotype was seen repeatedly, ten times or more. The rearrangement links TRBV14 to TRBJ1-6; D unresolved. The CDR3 sequence is 13 residues long. The germline gives CDR1 SGHDN, CDR2 FVKESK. With 2 bases removed from V and 10 bases from J, the gap between germline ends came to 9 bases. The DNA for the CDR3 is TGTGCCAGCAGCCAATCTAGCGGCTCACCCCTCCACTTT. It encodes CASSQSSGSPLHF.

This clonotype was detected many times. The chain recombines TRBV7-2 with TRBJ1-1, with TRBD1 matching 7 bases. Germline values: CDR1 SGHTA, CDR2 FQGNSA. The CDR3 loop spans 14 amino acids. J lost 7 bases, V lost 4 bases, and 9 bases had no gene match. This chain's CDR3 is CASSSDVGGNEAFF. The CDR3 DNA sequence: TGTGCCAGCAGCTCGGACGTAGGGGGCAATGAAGCTTTCTTT.

The genes are TRBV4-3 and TRBJ1-2; 7 bases align to TRBD1. The V segment lost 3 bases and the J segment 0 bases; nucleotides outside the gene matches: 1. The CDR3 totals 14 residues. Germline V gene sequence: CDR1 LGHNA, CDR2 YSLEER. CDR3 loop: CASSHTGANYGYTF. In DNA, the CDR3 is TGCGCCAGCAGCCATACAGGGGCTAACTATGGCTACACCTTC.

There are many counts of this clonotype. In nucleotides, the CDR3 is TGTGCCTCGAGGGAGACAGGGGGCAGTGCTGAAGCTTTCTTT. This encodes CASRETGGSAEAFF. The chain employs TRBV28 and TRBJ1-1; 10 bases line up with TRBD1. V lost 11 bases and J lost 6; bases outside the gene matches: 12. The CDR3 covers 14 residues. Germline CDR1 is MDHEN and CDR2 is SYDVKM.

This clonotype was picked up many times. The chain joins TRBV7-8 to TRBJ2-1, with 11 bases fitting TRBD2. The CDR3 spans 17 residues. J was trimmed by 5 bases and V by 4 bases; bases with no gene match: 10. Germline loops: CDR1 SGHVS, CDR2 FQNEAQ. The CDR3 bases are TGTGCCAGCAGCTCGCGGACTAGCGGGTTGAGGGACAATGAGCAGTTCTTC. Its protein is CASSSRTSGLRDNEQFF.

At least ten counts were recorded for this clonotype. The chain recombines TRBV7-2 with TRBJ2-1; possible D gene TRBD1, 6 bases. Germline V gene lookup returns CDR1 SGHTA and CDR2 FQGNSA. The CDR3 covers 17 residues. The ends were cut back, 5 bases at V and 1 base at J, with 18 bases in the middle. The CDR3 here is CASSPGFRDKSYNEQFF. The CDR3 DNA sequence: TGTGCCAGCAGCCCTGGATTCCGGGACAAATCCTACAATGAGCAGTTCTTC.

This clonotype was observed at least ten times. The CDR3 sequence is CASSQDEAPGPYGYTF. The CDR3 bases are TGTGCCAGCAGCCAAGATGAGGCCCCAGGTCCCTATGGCTACACCTTC. V is TRBV14 and J is TRBJ1-2; no reliable D call. The CDR3 contains 16 residues. In germline, CDR1 is SGHDN, CDR2 FVKESK. V was pared by 0 bases and J by 4 bases, with 15 bases between.

This clonotype has a count of ten or more. The chain has TRBV11-2 and TRBJ1-2; 7 bases line up with TRBD1. With V trimmed by 5 bases and J by 1 base, 13 bases remained unmatched. CDR1 SGHAT and CDR2 FQNNGV come from the germline V gene. CDR3 length: 17 amino acids. In DNA form, the CDR3 reads TGTGCCAGCAGCACTAGTACCGGGACAGCCCATAACTATGGCTACACCTTC. Its protein is CASSTSTGTAHNYGYTF. Together with reference TRBV11-2 and TRBJ1-2, the CDR3 gives the full variable domain: EAGVAQSPRYKIIEKRQSVAFWCNPISGHATLYWYQQILGQGPKLLIQFQNNGVVDDSQLPKDRFSAERLKGVDSTLKIQPAKLEDSAVYLCASSTSTGTAHNYGYTFGSGTRLTVV.

The chain carries TRBV29-1 and TRBJ1-2, with TRBD1 matching over 7 bases. Germline CDR1 reads SQVTM; CDR2 reads ANQGSEA. V trimming: 3 bases; J trimming: 10 bases; junction bases outside the gene matches: 20. This CDR3 spans 16 amino acids. The CDR3 protein is CSVEATTGPSFVPYTF. CDR3 DNA sequence: TGCAGCGTTGAGGCCACGACAGGGCCGAGTTTCGTTCCCTACACCTTC.

This clonotype was found a few times. The V gene is TRBV20-1, the J gene TRBJ2-7; perhaps TRBD1 as D (5 bases). Germline values: CDR1 DFQATT, CDR2 SNEGSKA (reference sequence). This CDR3 is built from 12 residues. Trimming removed 6 bases at V and 7 bases at J, with 16 bases between. This CDR3 is CSATDNREEQYF. The CDR3 bases are TGCAGTGCCACGGACAATCGCGAGGAGCAGTACTTC.

The chain is built from TRBV29-1 and TRBJ2-1, with D tentatively TRBD2 (5 bases). The V gene's germline CDR1 is SQVTM and CDR2 ANQGSEA. This CDR3 comprises 11 residues. V lost 3 bases and J lost 10, with 10 bases in between. The CDR3 DNA reads TGCAGCGTTGAGGAGGTTATGGAGCAGTTCTTC. Translating it yields CSVEEVMEQFF.

This clonotype was seen a few times. The CDR3 region has the DNA TGCGCCAGCAGCCAAGAGGGACTAGCGGGATACAATGAGCAGTTCTTC. Protein: CASSQEGLAGYNEQFF. V and J are TRBV4-3 and TRBJ2-1; TRBD2 agrees at 13 bases. The germline CDR1 and CDR2 sequences are LGHNA and YSLEER. The CDR3 loop spans 16 amino acids. Trimming took 0 bases from V and 4 from J; bases not matched to a gene: 0.

The sample holds many counts of this clonotype. The chain uses TRBV10-3 and TRBJ1-3; D unresolved. The germline V gene has CDR1 ENHRY and CDR2 SYGVKD. The CDR3 extends over 12 amino acids. The ends were cut back, 8 bases at V and 2 bases at J, with 7 bases in the middle. The CDR3 nucleotides are TGTGCCATCCAGCCCGCTGGAAACACCATATATTTT. This encodes CAIQPAGNTIYF.

The chain links TRBV28 to TRBJ1-2; D unresolved. Trimming took off 6 bases at V and 5 bases at J, with 13 bases between the two ends. The CDR3 sequence is 13 residues long. Germline-derived CDR1 and CDR2 are MDHEN and SYDVKM. The CDR3 here is CASRERLGYGYTF. CDR3 DNA: TGTGCCAGCAGAGAAAGGTTGGGTTATGGCTACACCTTC.

This clonotype was observed many times. The V and J genes are TRBV7-9 and TRBJ2-1; no reliable D call. The CDR3 is 16 amino acids. CDR1 SEHNR and CDR2 FQNEAQ come from the germline V gene (reference sequence). V dropped 7 bases and J dropped 0 bases, with 16 bases sitting between them. CDR3 sequence reads: CASTSLPDSSYNEQFF. The DNA for the CDR3 is TGTGCCAGCACCTCCCTCCCTGATAGCTCCTACAATGAGCAGTTCTTC. The whole variable domain, filled in from reference TRBV7-9 and TRBJ2-1, reads DTGVSQNPRHKITKRGQNVTFRCDPISEHNRLYWYRQTLGQGPEFLTYFQNEAQLEKSRLLSDRFSAERPKGSFSTLEIQRTEQGDSAMYLCASTSLPDSSYNEQFFGPGTRLTVL.

CDR3 DNA: TGTGCCAGCAGCTCTGGCACTGAAGCTTTCTTT. The encoded protein is CASSSGTEAFF. This rearrangement joins TRBV7-6 to TRBJ1-1; D gene uncertain. Per germline, CDR1 SGHVS and CDR2 FNYEAQ. This CDR3 has 11 residues. The germline V and J ends were trimmed by 4 bases and 4 bases, with 4 bases remaining between them.